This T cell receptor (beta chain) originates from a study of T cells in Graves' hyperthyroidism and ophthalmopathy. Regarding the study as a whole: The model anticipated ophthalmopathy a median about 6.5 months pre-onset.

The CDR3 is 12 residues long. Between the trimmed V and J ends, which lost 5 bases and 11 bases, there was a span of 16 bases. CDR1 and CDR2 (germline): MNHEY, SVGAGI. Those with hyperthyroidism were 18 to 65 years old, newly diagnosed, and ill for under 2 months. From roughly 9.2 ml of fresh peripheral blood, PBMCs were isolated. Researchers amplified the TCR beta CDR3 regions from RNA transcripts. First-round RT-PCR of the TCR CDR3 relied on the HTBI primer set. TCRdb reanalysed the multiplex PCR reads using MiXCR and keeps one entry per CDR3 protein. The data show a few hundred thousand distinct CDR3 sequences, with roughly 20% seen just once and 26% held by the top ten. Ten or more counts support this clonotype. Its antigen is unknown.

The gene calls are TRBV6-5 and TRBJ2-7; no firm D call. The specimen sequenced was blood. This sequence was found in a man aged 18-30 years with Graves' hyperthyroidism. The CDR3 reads CASSPDLQRKYF. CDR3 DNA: TGTGCCAGCAGTCCCGATCTCCAACGAAAGTACTTC.